Listed below are T cell receptor beta chains from one sample, sequenced in a study of blood T cells in healthy people across ages. TCRdb redid the calling of the 5' RACE reads with MiXCR, one entry per CDR3 protein. The table lists some 900,000 distinct CDR3 sequences, 40% to 60% of them singletons. Sequencing was done on a sample of blood. These receptors came from a man aged 30-40 years in good health. The CDR3 runs from the conserved cysteine through the conserved F or W. The D gene is left open where the match is weak. Size values are once, few and many counts, or a class for expanded clones, and some rows have none.

J | D | V | size | CDR3 | DNA
TRBJ2-5 | NA | TRBV29-1 | few | CSVRREWETQYF | TGCAGCGTAAGACGCGAATGGGAGACCCAGTACTTC
TRBJ1-2 | NA | TRBV20-1 | many | CGGPNYGYTF | TGCGGGGGGCCCAACTATGGCTACACCTTC
TRBJ2-3 | TRBD1 | TRBV6-6 | few | CASSSGGFTDTQYF | TGTGCCAGCAGTTCAGGGGGTTTCACAGATACGCAGTATTTT
TRBJ1-1 | TRBD1 | TRBV7-8 | NA | CAGSLMGQGSNTEAFF | TGTGCCGGCAGCTTAATGGGACAGGGGTCGAACACTGAAGCTTTCTTT
TRBJ2-1 | TRBD1 | TRBV7-8 | few | CASSRDRGYEQFF | TGTGCCAGCAGCCGGGACAGGGGCTATGAGCAGTTCTTC
TRBJ2-7 | TRBD2 | TRBV4-1 | NA | CASSQGGGAVPEQYF | TGCGCCAGCAGCCAAGGCGGGGGGGCAGTCCCCGAGCAGTACTTC
TRBJ2-7 | NA | TRBV6-6 | few | CASSYSVYEQYF | TGTGCCAGCAGTTACTCTGTTTACGAGCAGTACTTC
TRBJ2-3 | NA | TRBV6-4 | NA | CASSLEGTAGLDTQYF | TGTGCCAGCAGCCTTGAGGGCACAGCAGGCCTAGATACGCAGTATTTT
TRBJ2-7 | NA | TRBV4-2 | few | CASSQAGGQDYEQYF | TGTGCCAGCAGCCAAGCGGGGGGACAGGACTACGAGCAGTACTTC
TRBJ2-1 | NA | TRBV10-3 | NA | CTISESIGNEEQFF | TGTACCATCAGTGAGTCGATAGGCAACGAAGAGCAGTTCTTC
TRBJ2-7 | NA | TRBV20-1 | few | CSARVGSAQVNEQYF | TGCAGTGCTAGAGTGGGATCGGCGCAGGTCAACGAGCAGTACTTC
TRBJ2-5 | TRBD2 | TRBV3-1 | NA | CASSEGLVEETQYF | TGTGCCAGCAGCGAGGGACTAGTGGAAGAGACCCAGTACTTC
TRBJ2-1 | TRBD1 | TRBV29-1 | NA | CRVARGTGPYNEQFF | TGCCGCGTCGCGCGGGGGACAGGGCCATACAATGAGCAGTTCTTC
TRBJ2-2 | NA | TRBV10-3 | NA | CAISSGFSGDTGELFF | TGTGCCATCAGTTCGGGATTCTCGGGGGACACCGGGGAGCTGTTTTTT
TRBJ2-2 | NA | TRBV29-1 | NA | CSVPSGPGELFF | TGCAGCGTCCCCTCGGGTCCCGGGGAGCTGTTTTTT
TRBJ2-5 | NA | TRBV12-3/TRBV12-4 | NA | CASSLLAWQETQYF | TGTGCCAGCAGTTTATTAGCGTGGCAAGAGACCCAGTACTTC
TRBJ2-3 | TRBD1 | TRBV25-1 | NA | CASSELDRADTQYF | TGTGCCAGCAGTGAATTGGACAGGGCAGATACGCAGTATTTT
TRBJ2-3 | TRBD2 | TRBV4-2 | NA | CASSQGLAGGPADTQYF | TGTGCCAGCAGCCAAGGACTAGCGGGGGGGCCAGCAGATACGCAGTATTTT
TRBJ2-3 | TRBD2 | TRBV24-1 | few | CATSGTSRSTDTQYF | TGTGCCACCAGTGGGACTAGCAGAAGCACAGATACGCAGTATTTT
TRBJ1-2 | NA | TRBV20-1 | few | CSASEEGYGYTF | TGCAGTGCTAGTGAGGAGGGGTATGGCTACACCTTC
TRBJ1-4 | NA | TRBV7-8 | NA | CASSSGRITNEKLFF | TGTGCCAGCAGCTCCGGACGGATAACTAATGAAAAACTGTTTTTT